This T cell receptor beta chain was captured by sequencing in a study of beta chain features in type 1 diabetes. Study-wide background: Sorted cells, about 99 million in number, were examined across all samples. General observations from the study: Moderate yet significant TCRB CDR3 shortening was seen in Type 1 diabetes patients in all four CD4+ subsets. Whether TCRB rearrangement is influenced by HLA type was left unresolved in this analysis.

The germline V gene encodes CDR1 SEHNR and CDR2 FQNEAQ (reference sequence). The CDR3 has 14 amino acids. With V trimmed by 5 bases and J by 3 bases, 6 bases remained unmatched. As every portion of the isolated RNA was reverse transcribed, the sequencing read expressed TCRB transcripts. Only in-frame clones appear in the TCRdb table, and some are missing; sequencing was by immunoSEQ multiplex PCR. Among roughly 100,000 clones listed, under 30% were seen once. This clone was detected only a few times. Its antigen remains unidentified. The sequence derives from a woman younger than 35 with type 1 diabetes. Sequences were obtained from central memory CD4+ T cells from blood. The chain uses TRBV7-9 and TRBJ2-7, with TRBD1 matching 8 bases. The CDR3, as DNA: TGTGCCAGCAGCCCGTGGACAGGGAGCTACGAGCAGTACTTC. It yields the protein CASSPWTGSYEQYF.